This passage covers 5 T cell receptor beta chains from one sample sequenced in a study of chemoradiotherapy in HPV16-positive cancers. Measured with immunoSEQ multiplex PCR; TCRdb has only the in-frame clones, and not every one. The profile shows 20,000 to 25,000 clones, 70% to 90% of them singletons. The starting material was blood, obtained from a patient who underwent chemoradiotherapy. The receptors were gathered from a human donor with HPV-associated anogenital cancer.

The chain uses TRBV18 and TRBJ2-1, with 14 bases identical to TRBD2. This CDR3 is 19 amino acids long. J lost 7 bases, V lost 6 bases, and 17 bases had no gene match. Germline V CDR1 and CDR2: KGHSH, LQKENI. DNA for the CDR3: TGTGCCAGCTCCAGGGAAACTTCTCGACTAGCGGGGGGGCCTAATGAGCAGTTCTTC. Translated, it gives CASSRETSRLAGGPNEQFF.

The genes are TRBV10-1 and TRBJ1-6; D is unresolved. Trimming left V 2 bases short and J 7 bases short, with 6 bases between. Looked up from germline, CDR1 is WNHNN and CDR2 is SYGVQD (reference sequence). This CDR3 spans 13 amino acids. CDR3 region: CASSEQVNSPLHF. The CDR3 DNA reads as TGCGCCAGCAGTGAGCAGGTCAATTCACCCCTCCACTTT.

For the CDR3, the DNA is TGTGCCAGCAGCTTATACGGACAGTATGGCTACACCTTC. The encoded protein is CASSLYGQYGYTF. The V gene is TRBV13, the J gene TRBJ1-2, with D maybe TRBD1 (6 bases). The germline gives CDR1 PRHDT, CDR2 FYEKMQ (reference sequence). This CDR3 is 13 amino acids long. The V and J ends lost 2 bases and 5 bases respectively, with 9 bases between them.

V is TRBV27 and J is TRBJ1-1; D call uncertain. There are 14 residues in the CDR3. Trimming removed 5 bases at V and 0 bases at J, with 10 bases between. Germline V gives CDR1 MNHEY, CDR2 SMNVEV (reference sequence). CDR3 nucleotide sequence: TGTGCCAGCAGTCCAGGTCTTATGAACACTGAAGCTTTCTTT. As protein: CASSPGLMNTEAFF.

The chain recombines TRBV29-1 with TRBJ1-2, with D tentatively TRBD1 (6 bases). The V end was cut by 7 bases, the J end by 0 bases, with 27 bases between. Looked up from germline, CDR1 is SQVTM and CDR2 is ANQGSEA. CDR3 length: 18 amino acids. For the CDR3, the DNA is TGCAGCGCTATTGAATTCCGAACTGGGGGGCGAACTAACTATGGCTACACCTTC. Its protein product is CSAIEFRTGGRTNYGYTF.